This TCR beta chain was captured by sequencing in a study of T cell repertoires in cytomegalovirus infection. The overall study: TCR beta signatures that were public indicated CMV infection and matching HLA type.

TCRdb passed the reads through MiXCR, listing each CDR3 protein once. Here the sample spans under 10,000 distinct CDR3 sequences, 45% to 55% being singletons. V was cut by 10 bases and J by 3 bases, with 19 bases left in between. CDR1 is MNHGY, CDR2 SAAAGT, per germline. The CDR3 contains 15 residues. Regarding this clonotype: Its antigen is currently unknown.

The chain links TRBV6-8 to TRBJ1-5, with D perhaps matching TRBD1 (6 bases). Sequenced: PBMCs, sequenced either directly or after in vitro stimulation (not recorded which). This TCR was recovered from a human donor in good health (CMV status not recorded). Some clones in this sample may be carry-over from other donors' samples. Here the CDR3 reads CATGVRQAPNQPQHF. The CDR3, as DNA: TGTGCCACAGGCGTCCGACAGGCGCCCAATCAGCCCCAGCATTTT.